These 7 T cell receptor beta chains were all obtained from the same sample, sequenced in a study of blood T cell repertoires in COVID-19. TCRdb's table, derived via immunoSEQ multiplex PCR, lists solely in-frame clones and lacks some. This sample has approximately 300,000 clones, with 85% found just once. The sequenced material came from peripheral blood. The receptors here all came from a woman aged 45-60 years with active or convalescent COVID-19.

This clone is a singleton in its sample. J is TRBJ2-7 and V is TRBV6-6, with a tentative D call TRBD1 (6 bases). Germline V lookup: CDR1 MNHNY, CDR2 SVGAGI (reference sequence). Trimming pared 10 bases from V and 2 bases from J, leaving 12 bases between. CDR3 length: 12 amino acids. CDR3 nucleotides: TGTGCCACTTCGACAGGCCCCTACGAGCAGTACTTC. This encodes CATSTGPYEQYF.

This chain uses TRBV10-1 with TRBJ1-5; 8 bases are shared with TRBD1. The germline CDR1 and CDR2 sequences are WNHNN and SYGVQD (reference sequence). J lost 2 bases, V lost 6 bases, and 6 bases had no gene match. The CDR3 runs to 15 residues. Here the CDR3 DNA reads TGCGCCAGCAGACCAGGACAGGGATGCAATCAGCCCCAGCATTTT. Amino acids: CASRPGQGCNQPQHF.

The rearrangement uses TRBV18 and TRBJ1-1; TRBD1 aligns across 7 bases. CDR1 is KGHSH and CDR2 is LQKENI in the germline V gene. The junction had 12 bases not matched to a gene; V was cut back by 3 bases and J by 5 bases. This CDR3 comprises 16 residues. The CDR3 DNA sequence: TGTGCCAGCTCACCTTCGGGACAGCGGGCCGGGACTGAAGCTTTCTTT. It yields the protein CASSPSGQRAGTEAFF.

The chain has TRBV15 and TRBJ2-1; 11 bases are shared with TRBD2. Germline V gene sequence: CDR1 LNHNV, CDR2 YYDKDF (reference sequence). The CDR3 extends over 16 amino acids. The V segment lost 1 base and the J segment 8 bases; nucleotides outside the gene matches: 7. DNA of the CDR3: TGTGCCACCAGCAGAGGGGCTAGCGGGAGGTTAGATGAGCAGTTCTTC. Residues: CATSRGASGRLDEQFF. Using reference TRBV15 and TRBJ2-1 for the parts outside the CDR3, the full variable domain is DAMVIQNPRYQVTQFGKPVTLSCSQTLNHNVMYWYQQKSSQAPKLLFHYYDKDFNNEADTPDNFQSRRPNTSFCFLDIRSPGLGDTAMYLCATSRGASGRLDEQFFGPGTRLTVL.

V and J are TRBV10-3 and TRBJ2-1; D not resolved. The CDR3 covers 13 residues. Germline CDR1 and CDR2: ENHRY and SYGVKD. The V end was cut by 4 bases, the J end by 8 bases, with 12 bases between. CDR3 DNA sequence: TGTGCCATCAGTGGGGCTCCCCCGGATGAGCAGTTCTTC. Its protein is CAISGAPPDEQFF.

J is TRBJ2-5 and V is TRBV7-9; D may be TRBD1 (6 bases). The CDR3 spans 13 residues. The V end lost 8 bases, the J end lost 4 bases, and 14 bases lay between the germline ends. CDR1 and CDR2 from the germline V gene are SEHNR and FQNEAQ (reference sequence). The DNA for the CDR3 is TGTGCCAGCCATTCTGTAGGGGGAGAGACCCAGTACTTC. It specifies CASHSVGGETQYF.

This chain connects TRBV7-2 to TRBJ1-2; 7 bases align to TRBD1. The germline V gene encodes CDR1 SGHTA and CDR2 FQGNSA. With V trimmed by 1 base and J by 3 bases, 2 bases remained unmatched. There are 14 residues in the CDR3. CDR3 protein: CASSLVRGDYGYTF. DNA for the CDR3: TGTGCCAGCAGCTTAGTCAGGGGGGACTATGGCTACACCTTC.